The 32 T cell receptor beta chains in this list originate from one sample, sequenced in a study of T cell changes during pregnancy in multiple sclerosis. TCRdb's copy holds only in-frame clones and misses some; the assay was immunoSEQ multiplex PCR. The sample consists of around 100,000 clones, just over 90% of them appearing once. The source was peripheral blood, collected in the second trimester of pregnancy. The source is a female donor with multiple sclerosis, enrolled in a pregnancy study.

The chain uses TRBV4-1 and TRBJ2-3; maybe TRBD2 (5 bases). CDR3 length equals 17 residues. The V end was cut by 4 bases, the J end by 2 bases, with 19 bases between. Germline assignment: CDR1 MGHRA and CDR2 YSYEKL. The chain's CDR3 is CASSPPSWRAATDTQYF. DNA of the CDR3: TGCGCCAGCAGCCCCCCCAGTTGGCGGGCCGCCACAGATACGCAGTATTTT.

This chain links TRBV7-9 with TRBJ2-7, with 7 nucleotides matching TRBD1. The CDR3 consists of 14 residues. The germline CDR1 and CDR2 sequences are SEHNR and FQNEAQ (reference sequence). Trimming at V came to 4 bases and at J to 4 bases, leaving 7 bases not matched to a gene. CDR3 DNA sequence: TGTGCCAGCAGCTCACCGGGACAGAAGTACGAGCAGTACTTC. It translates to CASSSPGQKYEQYF.

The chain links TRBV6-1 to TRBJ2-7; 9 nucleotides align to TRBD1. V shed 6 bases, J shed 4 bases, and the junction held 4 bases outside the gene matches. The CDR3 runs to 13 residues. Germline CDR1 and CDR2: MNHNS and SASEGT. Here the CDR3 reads CASRGTGIYEQYF. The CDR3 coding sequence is TGTGCCAGCAGAGGGACAGGGATATACGAGCAGTACTTC.

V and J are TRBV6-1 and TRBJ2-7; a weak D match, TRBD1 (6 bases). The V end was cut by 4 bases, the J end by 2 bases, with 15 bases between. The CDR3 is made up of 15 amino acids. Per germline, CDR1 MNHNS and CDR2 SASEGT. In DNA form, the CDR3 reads TGTGCCAGCAGTGCCCTTACACAGGGTCCCTACGAGCAGTACTTC. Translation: CASSALTQGPYEQYF.

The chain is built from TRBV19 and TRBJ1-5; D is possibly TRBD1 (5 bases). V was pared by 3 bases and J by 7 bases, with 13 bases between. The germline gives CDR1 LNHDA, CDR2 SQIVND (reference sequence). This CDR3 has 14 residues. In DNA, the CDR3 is TGTGCCAGTAGTATTCAGGGTTGGGGACAGCCCCAGCATTTT. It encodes CASSIQGWGQPQHF.

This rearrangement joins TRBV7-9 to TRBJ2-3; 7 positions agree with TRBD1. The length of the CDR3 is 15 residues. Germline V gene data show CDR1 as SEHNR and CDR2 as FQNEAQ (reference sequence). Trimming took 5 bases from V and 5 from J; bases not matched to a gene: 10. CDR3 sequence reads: CASSPWTGLIDTQYF. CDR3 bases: TGTGCCAGCAGCCCCTGGACAGGTTTAATAGATACGCAGTATTTT.

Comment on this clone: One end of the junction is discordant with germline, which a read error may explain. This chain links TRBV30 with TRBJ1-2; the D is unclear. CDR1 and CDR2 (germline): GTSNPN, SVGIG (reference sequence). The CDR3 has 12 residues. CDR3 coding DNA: TGTGCCGGGAGGGTGCTAAACTATGGCTACACCTTC. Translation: CAGRVLNYGYTF.

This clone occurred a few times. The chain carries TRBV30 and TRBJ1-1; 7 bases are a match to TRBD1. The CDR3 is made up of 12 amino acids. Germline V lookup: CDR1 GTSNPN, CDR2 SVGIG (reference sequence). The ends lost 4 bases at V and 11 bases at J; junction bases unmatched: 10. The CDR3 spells CAWKEGALRAFF. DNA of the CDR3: TGTGCCTGGAAGGAGGGGGCCCTGAGGGCTTTCTTT.

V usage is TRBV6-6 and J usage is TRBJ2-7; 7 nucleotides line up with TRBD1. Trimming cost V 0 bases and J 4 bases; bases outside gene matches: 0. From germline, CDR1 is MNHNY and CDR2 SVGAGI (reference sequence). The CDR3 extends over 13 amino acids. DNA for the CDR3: TGTGCCAGCAGTTACTCGACAGGGTACGAGCAGTACTTC. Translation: CASSYSTGYEQYF.

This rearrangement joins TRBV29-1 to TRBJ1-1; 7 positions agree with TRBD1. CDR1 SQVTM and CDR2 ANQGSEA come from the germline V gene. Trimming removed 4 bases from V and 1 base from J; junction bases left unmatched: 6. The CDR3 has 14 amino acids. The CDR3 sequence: CSVAGRDRNTEAFF. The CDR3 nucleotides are TGCAGCGTTGCTGGGCGGGACAGGAACACTGAAGCTTTCTTT.

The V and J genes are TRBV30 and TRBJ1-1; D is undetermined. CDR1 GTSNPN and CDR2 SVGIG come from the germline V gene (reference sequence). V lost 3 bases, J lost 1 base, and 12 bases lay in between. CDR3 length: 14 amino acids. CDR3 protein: CAWSVGGGNTEAFF. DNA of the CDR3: TGTGCCTGGAGCGTCGGAGGCGGGAACACTGAAGCTTTCTTT.

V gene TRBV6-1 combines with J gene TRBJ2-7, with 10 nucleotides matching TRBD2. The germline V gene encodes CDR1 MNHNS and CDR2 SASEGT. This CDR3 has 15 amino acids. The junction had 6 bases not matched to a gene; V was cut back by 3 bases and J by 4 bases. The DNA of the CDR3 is TGTGCCAGCAGTGAGTCGGCTAGCGGGGGATACGAGCAGTACTTC. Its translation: CASSESASGGYEQYF.

In DNA, the CDR3 is TGTGCCAGCATGGGACAGATGAACACTGAAGCTTTCTTT. Amino acid sequence: CASMGQMNTEAFF. J is TRBJ1-1 and V is TRBV28, with 7 bases that match TRBD1. Germline V gives CDR1 MDHEN, CDR2 SYDVKM. V shed 7 bases, J shed 0 bases, and the junction held 2 bases outside the gene matches. The CDR3 has 13 amino acids.

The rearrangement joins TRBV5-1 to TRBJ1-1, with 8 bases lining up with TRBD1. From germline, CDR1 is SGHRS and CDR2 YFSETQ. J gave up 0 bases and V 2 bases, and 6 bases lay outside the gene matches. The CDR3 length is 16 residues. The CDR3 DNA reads TGCGCCAGCAGCTTACAGGGGGTACAAATGAACACTGAAGCTTTCTTT. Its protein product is CASSLQGVQMNTEAFF.

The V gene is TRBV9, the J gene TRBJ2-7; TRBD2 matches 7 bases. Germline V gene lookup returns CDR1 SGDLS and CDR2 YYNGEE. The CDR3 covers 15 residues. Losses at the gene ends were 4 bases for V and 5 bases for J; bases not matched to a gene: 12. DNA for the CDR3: TGTGCCAGCAGCCCCCGGGGAGGGGTCCTCCACGAGCAGTACTTC. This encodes CASSPRGGVLHEQYF.

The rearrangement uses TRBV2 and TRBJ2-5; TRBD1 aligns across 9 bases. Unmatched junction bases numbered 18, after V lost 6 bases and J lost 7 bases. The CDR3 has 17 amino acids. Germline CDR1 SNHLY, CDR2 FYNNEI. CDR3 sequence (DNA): TGTGCCAGCAGGCCTAATTTACCGGGACAGGGTAGTGGGACCCAGTACTTC. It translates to CASRPNLPGQGSGTQYF.

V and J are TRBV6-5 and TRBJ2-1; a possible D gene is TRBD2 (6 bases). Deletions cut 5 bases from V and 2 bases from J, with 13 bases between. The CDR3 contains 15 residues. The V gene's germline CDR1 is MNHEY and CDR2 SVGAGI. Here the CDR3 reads CASSRTNGPYNEQFF. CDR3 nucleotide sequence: TGTGCCAGCAGTAGGACTAACGGCCCCTACAATGAGCAGTTCTTC.

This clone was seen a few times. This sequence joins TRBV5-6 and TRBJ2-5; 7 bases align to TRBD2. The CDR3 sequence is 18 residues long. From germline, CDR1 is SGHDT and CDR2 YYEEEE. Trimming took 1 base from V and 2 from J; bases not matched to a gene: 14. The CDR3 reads CASSLTVTGGWSQETQYF. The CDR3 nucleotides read TGTGCCAGCAGCTTGACGGTCACCGGGGGGTGGTCACAAGAGACCCAGTACTTC.

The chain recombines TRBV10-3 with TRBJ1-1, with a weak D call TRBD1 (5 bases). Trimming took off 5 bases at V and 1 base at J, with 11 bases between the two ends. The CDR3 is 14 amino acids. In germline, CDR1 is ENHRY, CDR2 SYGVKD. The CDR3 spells CAISTRGENTEAFF. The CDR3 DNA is TGTGCCATCAGTACCCGGGGGGAGAACACTGAAGCTTTCTTT.

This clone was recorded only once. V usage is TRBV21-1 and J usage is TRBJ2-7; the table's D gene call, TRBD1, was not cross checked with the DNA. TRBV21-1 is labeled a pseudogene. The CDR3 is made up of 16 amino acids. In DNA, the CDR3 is TGTGCCAGCAGCAAAGAAGAGTCGGGCAGGGACTACGAGCAGTACTTC. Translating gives CASSKEESGRDYEQYF.

CDR3 protein: CASSLSRDRENGYTF. As DNA, the CDR3 is TGTGCCAGCAGTTTATCAAGGGACAGGGAGAATGGCTACACCTTC. The gene calls are TRBV28 and TRBJ1-2, with 9 nucleotides matching TRBD1. Trimming cost V 1 base and J 6 bases; bases outside gene matches: 6. CDR1 MDHEN and CDR2 SYDVKM come from the germline V gene. The CDR3 spans 15 residues.

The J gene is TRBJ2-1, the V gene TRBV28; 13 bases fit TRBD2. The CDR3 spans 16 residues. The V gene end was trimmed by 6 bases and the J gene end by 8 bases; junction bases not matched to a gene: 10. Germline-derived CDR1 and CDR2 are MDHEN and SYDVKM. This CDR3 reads CASRLPRTSGSHEQFF. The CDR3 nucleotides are TGTGCCAGCAGACTGCCCCGGACTAGCGGGAGCCATGAGCAGTTCTTC.

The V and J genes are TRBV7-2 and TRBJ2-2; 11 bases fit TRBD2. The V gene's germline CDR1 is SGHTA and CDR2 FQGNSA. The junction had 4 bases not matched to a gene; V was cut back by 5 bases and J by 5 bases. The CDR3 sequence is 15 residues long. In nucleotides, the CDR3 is TGTGCCAGCAGCCCCCGACTAGCGGGAACCGGGGAGCTGTTTTTT. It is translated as CASSPRLAGTGELFF.

CDR3 loop: CASTSPSGLAGSRGIRNSYNEQFF. Written as DNA, the CDR3 is TGTGCCAGCACCTCCCCTTCGGGACTAGCGGGGTCAAGGGGGATTCGAAATTCCTACAATGAGCAGTTCTTC. The chain is built from TRBV28 and TRBJ2-1; 13 nucleotides line up with TRBD2. Germline V gene data show CDR1 as MDHEN and CDR2 as SYDVKM. The V segment lost 7 bases and the J segment 1 base; nucleotides outside the gene matches: 28. The length of the CDR3 is 24 residues.

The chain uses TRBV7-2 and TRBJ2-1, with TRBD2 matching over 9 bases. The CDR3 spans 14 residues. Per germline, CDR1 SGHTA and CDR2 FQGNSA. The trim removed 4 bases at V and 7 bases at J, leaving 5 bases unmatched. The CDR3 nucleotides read TGTGCCAGCAGCTACGGGACTAGCCATAATGAGCAGTTCTTC. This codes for CASSYGTSHNEQFF.

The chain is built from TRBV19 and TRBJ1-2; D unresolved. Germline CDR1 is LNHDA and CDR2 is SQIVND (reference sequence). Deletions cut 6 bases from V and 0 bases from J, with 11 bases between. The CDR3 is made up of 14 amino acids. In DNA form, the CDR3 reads TGTGCCAGTAGGTTTACAGCAGCTAACTATGGCTACACCTTC. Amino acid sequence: CASRFTAANYGYTF.

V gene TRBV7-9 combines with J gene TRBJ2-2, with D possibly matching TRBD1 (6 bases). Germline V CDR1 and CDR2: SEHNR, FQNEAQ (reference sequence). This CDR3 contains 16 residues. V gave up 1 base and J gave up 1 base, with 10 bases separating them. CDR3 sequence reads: CASSLVPGQNTGELFF. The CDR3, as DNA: TGTGCCAGCAGCTTAGTTCCGGGACAGAACACCGGGGAGCTGTTTTTT.

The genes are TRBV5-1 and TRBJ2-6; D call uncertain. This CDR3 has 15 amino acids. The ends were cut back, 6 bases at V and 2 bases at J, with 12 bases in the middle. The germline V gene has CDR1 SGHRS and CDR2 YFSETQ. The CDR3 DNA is TGCGCCAGCACCGGCGAAGGAGCTGGGGCCAACGTCCTGACTTTC. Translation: CASTGEGAGANVLTF.

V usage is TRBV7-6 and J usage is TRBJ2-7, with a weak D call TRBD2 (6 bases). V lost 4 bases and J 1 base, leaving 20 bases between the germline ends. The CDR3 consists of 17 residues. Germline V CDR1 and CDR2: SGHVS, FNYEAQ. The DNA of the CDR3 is TGTGCCAGCAGCTCTCGCTCCGGGACTTCGAGGTCCTACGAGCAGTACTTC. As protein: CASSSRSGTSRSYEQYF.

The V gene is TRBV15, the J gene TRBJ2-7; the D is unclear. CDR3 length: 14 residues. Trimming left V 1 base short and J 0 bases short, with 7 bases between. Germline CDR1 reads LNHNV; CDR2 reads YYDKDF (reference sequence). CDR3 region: CATSRARSSYEQYF. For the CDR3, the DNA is TGTGCCACCAGCAGAGCAAGGAGCTCCTACGAGCAGTACTTC.

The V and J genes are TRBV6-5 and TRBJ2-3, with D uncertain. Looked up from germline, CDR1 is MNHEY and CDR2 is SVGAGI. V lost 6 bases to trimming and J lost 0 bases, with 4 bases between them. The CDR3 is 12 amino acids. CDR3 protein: CASRSSTDTQYF. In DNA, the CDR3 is TGTGCCAGCAGGAGTAGCACAGATACGCAGTATTTT.

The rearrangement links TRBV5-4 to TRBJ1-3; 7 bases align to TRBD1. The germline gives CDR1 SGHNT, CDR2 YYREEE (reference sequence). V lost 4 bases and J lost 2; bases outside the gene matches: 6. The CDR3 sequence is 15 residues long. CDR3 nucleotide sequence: TGTGCCAGCAGCATTGAGACAGGGACTGGAAACACCATATATTTT. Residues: CASSIETGTGNTIYF.